This T cell receptor (beta chain) emerged from a study of T cells after posttransplantation cyclophosphamide. The table came from immunoSEQ multiplex PCR; TCRdb's copy has only in-frame clones and leaves some out. Of approximately 30,000 clones listed, over 85% are singletons. CDR3 length equals 14 residues. Trimming removed 1 base at V and 5 bases at J, with 11 bases between. CDR1 is LNHNV and CDR2 is YYDKDF in the germline V gene (reference sequence). The source is a woman aged 40 to 50 with a blood cancer, CMV-positive, and with a related stem cell donor. Sequencing was performed on PBMCs. The chain combines TRBV15 with TRBJ2-5, with a tentative D call TRBD1 (6 bases). The chain's CDR3 is CATSRARGGETQYF. The CDR3 DNA sequence: TGTGCCACCAGCAGAGCTAGAGGGGGTGAGACCCAGTACTTC.